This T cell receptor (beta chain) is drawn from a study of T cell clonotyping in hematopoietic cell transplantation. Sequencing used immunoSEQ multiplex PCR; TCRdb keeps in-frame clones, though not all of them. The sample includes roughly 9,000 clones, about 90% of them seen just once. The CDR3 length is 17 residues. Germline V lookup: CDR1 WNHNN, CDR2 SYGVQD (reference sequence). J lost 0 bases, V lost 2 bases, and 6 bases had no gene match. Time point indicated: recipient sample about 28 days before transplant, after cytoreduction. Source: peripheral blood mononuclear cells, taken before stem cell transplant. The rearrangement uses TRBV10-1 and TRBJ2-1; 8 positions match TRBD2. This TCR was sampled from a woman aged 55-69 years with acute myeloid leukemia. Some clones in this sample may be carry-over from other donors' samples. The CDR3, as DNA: TGCGCCAGCAGTGAGGGGGTAGCGGGGTCCTCCTACAATGAGCAGTTCTTC. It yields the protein CASSEGVAGSSYNEQFF.